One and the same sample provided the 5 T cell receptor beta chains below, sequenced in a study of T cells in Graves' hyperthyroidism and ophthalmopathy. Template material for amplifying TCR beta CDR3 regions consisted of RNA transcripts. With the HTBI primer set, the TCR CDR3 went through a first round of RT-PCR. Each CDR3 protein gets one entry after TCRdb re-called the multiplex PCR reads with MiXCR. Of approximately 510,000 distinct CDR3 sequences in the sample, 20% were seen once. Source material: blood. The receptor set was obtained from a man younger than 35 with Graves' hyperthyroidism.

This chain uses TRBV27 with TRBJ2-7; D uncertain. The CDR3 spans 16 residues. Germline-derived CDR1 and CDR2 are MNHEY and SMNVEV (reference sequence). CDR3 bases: TGTGTCTGCAGTTGGGCTTCACTGACCGTCGGAAACGAGCAGTACTTC. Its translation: CVCSWASLTVGNEQYF.

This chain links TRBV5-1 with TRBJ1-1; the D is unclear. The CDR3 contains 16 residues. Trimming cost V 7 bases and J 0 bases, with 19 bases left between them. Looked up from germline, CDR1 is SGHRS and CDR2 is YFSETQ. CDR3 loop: CASHYTTAFMNTEAFF. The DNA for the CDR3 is TGCGCCAGCCATTATACGACCGCTTTCATGAACACTGAAGCTTTCTTT.

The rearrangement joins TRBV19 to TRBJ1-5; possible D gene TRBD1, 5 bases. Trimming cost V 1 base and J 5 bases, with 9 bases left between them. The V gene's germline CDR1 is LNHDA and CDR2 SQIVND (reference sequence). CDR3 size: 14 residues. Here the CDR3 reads CASSIGDRYQPQHF. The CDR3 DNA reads TGTGCCAGTAGTATAGGAGACAGATATCAGCCCCAGCATTTT.

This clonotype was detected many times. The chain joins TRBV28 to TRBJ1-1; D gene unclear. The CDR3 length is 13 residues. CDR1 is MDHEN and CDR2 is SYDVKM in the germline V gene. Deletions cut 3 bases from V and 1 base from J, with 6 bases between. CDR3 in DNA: TGTGCCAGCAGTTTGAGGTGGAACACTGAAGCTTTCTTT. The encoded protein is CASSLRWNTEAFF. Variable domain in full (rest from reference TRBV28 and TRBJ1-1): DVKVTQSSRYLVKRTGEKVFLECVQDMDHENMFWYRQDPGLGLRLIYFSYDVKMKEKGDIPEGYSVSREKKERFSLILESASTNQTSMYLCASSLRWNTEAFFGQGTRLTVV.

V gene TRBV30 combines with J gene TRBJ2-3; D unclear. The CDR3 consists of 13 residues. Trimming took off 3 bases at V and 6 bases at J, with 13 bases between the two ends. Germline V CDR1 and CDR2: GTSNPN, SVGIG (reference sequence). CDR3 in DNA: TGTGCCTGGAGAGGAAGAGTCCCGGATACGCAGTATTTT. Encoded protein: CAWRGRVPDTQYF.